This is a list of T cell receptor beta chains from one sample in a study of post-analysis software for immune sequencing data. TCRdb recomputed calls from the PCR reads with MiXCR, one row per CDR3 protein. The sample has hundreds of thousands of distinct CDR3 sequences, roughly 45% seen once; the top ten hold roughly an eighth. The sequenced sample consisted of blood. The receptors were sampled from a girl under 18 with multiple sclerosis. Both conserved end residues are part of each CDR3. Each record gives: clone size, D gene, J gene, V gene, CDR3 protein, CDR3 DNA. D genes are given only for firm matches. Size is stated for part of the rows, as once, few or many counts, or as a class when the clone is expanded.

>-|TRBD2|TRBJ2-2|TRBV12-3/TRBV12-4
CASQGLAGFLELFF
TGTGCCAGTCAGGGACTAGCGGGTTTTTTGGAGCTGTTTTTT
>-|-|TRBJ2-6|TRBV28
CASKSRDLSGANVLTF
TGTGCCAGTAAATCCAGGGACCTCTCTGGGGCCAACGTCCTGACTTTC
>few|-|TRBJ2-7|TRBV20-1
CSARRAESYEQYF
TGCAGTGCTAGAAGGGCGGAATCCTACGAGCAGTACTTC
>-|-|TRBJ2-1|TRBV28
CASSLPSESYNEQFF
TGTGCCAGCAGTTTACCTAGTGAGTCCTACAATGAGCAGTTCTTC
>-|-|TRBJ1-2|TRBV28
CASTYVGGRDGYTF
TGTGCCAGCACCTACGTTGGGGGGCGAGATGGCTACACCTTC
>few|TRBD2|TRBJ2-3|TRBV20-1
CSASPTSGGTDTQYF
TGCAGTGCTAGCCCGACTAGCGGGGGCACAGATACGCAGTATTTT
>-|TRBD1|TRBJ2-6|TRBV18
CASSTQTGPGANVLTF
TGTGCCAGCTCAACACAGACAGGGCCTGGGGCCAACGTCCTGACTTTC
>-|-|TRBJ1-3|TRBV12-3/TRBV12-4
CASPVGAMTGNTIYF
TGTGCCAGCCCCGTAGGGGCGATGACGGGAAACACCATATATTTT
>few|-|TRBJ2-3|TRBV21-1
CASSKESGLRFTDTQYF
TGTGCCAGCAGCAAAGAAAGCGGGCTTCGATTCACAGATACGCAGTATTTT
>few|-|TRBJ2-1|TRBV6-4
CASSDSKVGVQFF
TGTGCCAGCAGTGACTCGAAGGTAGGGGTTCAGTTCTTC
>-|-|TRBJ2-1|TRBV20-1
CSARVDAYNEQFF
TGCAGTGCTAGGGTTGACGCCTACAATGAGCAGTTCTTC
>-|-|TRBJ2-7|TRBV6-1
CASSSYSLGPYEQYF
TGTGCCAGCAGTTCTTATAGCTTGGGACCCTACGAGCAGTACTTC
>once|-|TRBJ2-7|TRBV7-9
CASSLARGQASYEQYF
TGTGCCAGCAGCTTAGCCCGGGGGCAAGCCTCCTACGAGCAGTACTTC
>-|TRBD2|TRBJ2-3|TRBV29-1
CSVEVGGKSGSPPGTQYF
TGCAGCGTTGAAGTAGGGGGAAAAAGCGGGAGCCCTCCGGGTACGCAGTATTTT
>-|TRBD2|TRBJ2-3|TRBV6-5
CASRRLAGETDTQYF
TGTGCCAGCAGAAGACTAGCGGGAGAGACAGATACGCAGTATTTT
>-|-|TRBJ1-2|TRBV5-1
CASSMDSGISYGYTF
TGCGCCAGCAGCATGGACAGTGGCATTTCCTATGGCTACACCTTC
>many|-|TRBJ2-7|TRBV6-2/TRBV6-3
CAVGSGSLWEQYF
TGTGCCGTCGGATCGGGGTCTTTGTGGGAGCAGTACTTC
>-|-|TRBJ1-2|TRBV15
CATSPRGGGDGYTF
TGTGCCACCAGCCCCAGAGGGGGGGGCGATGGCTACACCTTC
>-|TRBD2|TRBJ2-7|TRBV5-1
CASSSGTSGSSYEQYF
TGCGCCAGCAGCTCCGGGACTAGCGGGAGCTCCTACGAGCAGTACTTC
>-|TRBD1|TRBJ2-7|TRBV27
CASRGTEPYEQYF
TGTGCCAGCAGGGGGACAGAACCCTACGAGCAGTACTTC
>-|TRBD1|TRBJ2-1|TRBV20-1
CSARRGTGGLVEQFF
TGCAGTGCTAGACGCGGGACAGGGGGCTTGGTTGAGCAGTTCTTC
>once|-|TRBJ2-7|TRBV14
CASSQDKGLGYEQYF
TGTGCCAGCAGCCAAGATAAAGGGTTAGGCTACGAGCAGTACTTC
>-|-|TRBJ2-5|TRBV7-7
CASSLSLGSPQETQYF
TGTGCTAGCAGCTTGTCCCTGGGGTCCCCACAAGAGACCCAGTACTTC
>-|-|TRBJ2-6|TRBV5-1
CASSLGRSGANVRTF
TGCGCCAGCAGCTTGGGCCGATCTGGGGCCAACGTCCGGACTTTC
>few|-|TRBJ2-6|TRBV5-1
CASSSRSSGANVLTF
TGCGCCAGCAGCTCCAGAAGCTCTGGGGCCAACGTCCTGACTTTC
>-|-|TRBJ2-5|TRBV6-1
CASRDSGGETQYF
TGTGCCAGCAGAGACTCGGGCGGGGAGACCCAGTACTTC
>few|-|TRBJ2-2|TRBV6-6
CASRRREGELFF
TGTGCCAGCAGGCGGAGGGAGGGGGAGCTGTTTTTT
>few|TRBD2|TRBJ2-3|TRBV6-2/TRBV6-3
CASSSILAGGADTQYF
TGTGCCAGCAGTTCCATTCTAGCGGGAGGTGCAGATACGCAGTATTTT
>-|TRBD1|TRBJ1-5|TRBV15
CATSRPTGNQPQHF
TGTGCCACCAGCAGGCCGACAGGGAATCAGCCCCAGCATTTT
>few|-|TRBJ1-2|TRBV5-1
CASSLEFQSYGYTF
TGCGCCAGCAGCTTGGAATTTCAGAGCTATGGCTACACCTTC